This TCR beta chain was found in a study of CXCR3-negative and CXCR3-positive naive CD8 T cells. Findings and limits, study-wide: Memory cells showed distinct TRBV-TRBJ patterns, while the two naive subsets matched.

Naive CD8+ T cells displayed a CD45RO-CCR7+CD27+CD95- phenotype. As for this clonotype: The antigen is undetermined.

The CDR3 spans 20 residues. CDR1 is MNHEY and CDR2 is SVGAGI in the germline V gene. With UMI labels, 5' RACE was used to prepare the TRB cDNA libraries. TCRdb reprocessed the 5' RACE reads and stores each CDR3 protein as one record, lacking DNA. The table lists more than 50,000 distinct CDR3 sequences, with approximately 1.5% in the top ten. The chain has TRBV6-5 and TRBJ2-3; TCRdb's D gene call, TRBD2, goes unchecked for lack of DNA. Sequenced: naive CXCR3- CD8+ T cells from blood. Subset defined: CD45RO-CCR7+CD27+CD95- naive CD8+ T cells lacking CXCR3 (TNR3-). The source of this sequence is a human donor in good health. Some clones in this sample may be carry-over from other donors' samples. This CDR3 is CASSKKTSGGARSLTDTQYF.